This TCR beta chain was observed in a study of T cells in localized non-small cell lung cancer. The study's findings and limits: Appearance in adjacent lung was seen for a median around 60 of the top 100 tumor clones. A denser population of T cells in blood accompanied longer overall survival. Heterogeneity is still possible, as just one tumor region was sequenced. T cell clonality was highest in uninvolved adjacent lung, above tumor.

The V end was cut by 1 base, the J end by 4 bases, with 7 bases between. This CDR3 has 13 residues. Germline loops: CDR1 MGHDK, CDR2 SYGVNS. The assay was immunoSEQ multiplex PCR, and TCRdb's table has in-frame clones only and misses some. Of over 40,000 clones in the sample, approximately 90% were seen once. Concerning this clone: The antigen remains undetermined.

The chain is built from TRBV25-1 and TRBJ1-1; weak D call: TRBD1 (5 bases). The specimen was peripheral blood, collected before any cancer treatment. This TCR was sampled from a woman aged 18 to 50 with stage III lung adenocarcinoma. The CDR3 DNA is TGTGCCAGCAGTGAATGGAGGGGCACTGAAGCTTTCTTT. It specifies CASSEWRGTEAFF.